Below are 15 T cell receptor beta chains sequenced from a single sample in a study of patients and donors after allogeneic stem cell transplantation. Each CDR3 protein gets one entry after TCRdb re-called the RT-PCR reads with MiXCR. Of under 200,000 distinct CDR3 sequences in the sample, 24% are singletons; the top ten hold roughly a quarter. Sample: blood, either unsorted or a sorted T cell fraction (not recorded which). These receptors originate from a human donor who was either an allogeneic HSCT recipient or a stem cell or donor lymphocyte infusion donor (not recorded which). It is not recorded whose cells these are; they may come from a transplant donor.

Only a few counts were recorded for this clonotype. This chain links TRBV12-3 or TRBV12-4 with TRBJ1-2; a possible D gene is TRBD1 (6 bases). Trimming took off 5 bases at V and 2 bases at J, with 12 bases between the two ends. The CDR3 runs to 14 residues. CDR3 coding DNA: TGTGCCAGCAGTCTGACAGGACAAAACTATGGCTACACCTTC. Amino acids: CASSLTGQNYGYTF.

This clonotype has a handful of counts. V is TRBV29-1 and J is TRBJ2-1; 9 nucleotides agree with TRBD2. Germline trimming cut 0 bases from V and 7 bases from J; bases unmatched to any gene: 10. CDR3 size: 16 residues. Per the germline V gene, CDR1 is SQVTM and CDR2 is ANQGSEA. The CDR3 region has the DNA TGCAGCGTTGAAGAAACGGGACTAGCCTACTTAAATGAGCAGTTCTTC. Protein: CSVEETGLAYLNEQFF.

This clonotype was seen ten or more times. This chain links TRBV29-1 with TRBJ1-5; possibly TRBD1 for D (6 bases). The ends were cut back, 3 bases at V and 11 bases at J, with 14 bases in the middle. Germline assignment: CDR1 SQVTM and CDR2 ANQGSEA. The length of the CDR3 is 12 residues. The CDR3 region has the DNA TGCAGCGTTGACACAGGGACCTGGGCCCAGCATTTT. Encoded protein: CSVDTGTWAQHF. Drawing the rest from reference TRBV29-1 and TRBJ1-5, the complete variable domain is SAVISQKPSRDICQRGTSLTIQCQVDSQVTMMFWYRQQPGQSLTLIATANQGSEATYESGFVIDKFPISRPNLTFSTLTVSNMSPEDSSIYLCSVDTGTWAQHFGDGTRLSIL.

The CDR3 loop reads CSARRGTENTEAFF. The CDR3 bases are TGCAGTGCTAGGAGAGGGACAGAGAACACTGAAGCTTTCTTT. The chain couples TRBV20-1 to TRBJ1-1, with 7 bases that match TRBD1. This CDR3 contains 14 residues. V lost 3 bases to trimming and J lost 1 base; unmatched junction nucleotides: 5. Germline loops: CDR1 DFQATT, CDR2 SNEGSKA (reference sequence).

The CDR3 sequence is CASSLVQNPYNEQFF. The CDR3 DNA reads TGTGCCAGCAGCTTAGTTCAGAACCCCTACAATGAGCAGTTCTTC. The rearrangement uses TRBV7-2 and TRBJ2-1, with no clear D. Germline V gene data show CDR1 as SGHTA and CDR2 as FQGNSA. The CDR3 runs 15 residues. V was shortened by 1 base and J by 2 bases, with 9 bases between the two germline ends.

V usage is TRBV5-1 and J usage is TRBJ1-1; D unresolved. Looked up from germline, CDR1 is SGHRS and CDR2 is YFSETQ. The CDR3 runs to 15 residues. Trimming cost V 2 bases and J 0 bases, with 11 bases left between them. The DNA of the CDR3 is TGCGCCAGCAGCTTCACGGGCGTCTTGAACACTGAAGCTTTCTTT. This encodes CASSFTGVLNTEAFF.

This chain links TRBV20-1 with TRBJ2-7; a possible D gene is TRBD2 (5 bases). Germline CDR1 DFQATT, CDR2 SNEGSKA (reference sequence). Trimming removed 0 bases from V and 2 bases from J, with 11 bases in between. The CDR3 has 14 amino acids. The CDR3 loop reads CSARDHRDTYEQYF. In DNA, the CDR3 is TGCAGTGCTAGAGATCACCGGGATACCTACGAGCAGTACTTC.

This clonotype was detected a few times. The rearrangement links TRBV20-1 to TRBJ1-5, with TRBD1 as a possible D gene (5 bases). Germline V CDR1 and CDR2: DFQATT, SNEGSKA (reference sequence). The CDR3 consists of 13 residues. V was clipped by 0 bases and J by 6 bases, with 9 bases between them. The CDR3 region has the DNA TGCAGTGCTAGAGAAGTGGGGGTTCAGCCCCAGCATTTT. Its translation is CSAREVGVQPQHF.

This chain connects TRBV12-3 or TRBV12-4 to TRBJ1-5; D gene ambiguous. Trimming left V 2 bases short and J 9 bases short, with 5 bases between. The CDR3 is made up of 11 amino acids. The CDR3 here is CASSLYRPQHF. CDR3 bases: TGTGCCAGCAGTTTATATAGGCCCCAGCATTTT.

The chain is built from TRBV29-1 and TRBJ1-2; D is uncertain. The CDR3 is made up of 12 amino acids. Deletions cut 4 bases from V and 8 bases from J, with 14 bases between. CDR1 SQVTM and CDR2 ANQGSEA come from the germline V gene. In nucleotides, the CDR3 is TGCAGCGTTGTAAGGCAGGTCTCCGGCTACACCTTC. This gives the protein CSVVRQVSGYTF.

The sample holds one count of this clonotype. The chain combines TRBV10-3 with TRBJ2-7, with a weak D call TRBD2 (6 bases). CDR1 is ENHRY, CDR2 SYGVKD, per germline. CDR3 length equals 13 residues. Trimming removed 6 bases at V and 4 bases at J, with 13 bases between. The CDR3 spells CAISRRVAYEQYF. The CDR3 region has the DNA TGTGCCATCAGCCGGAGGGTGGCATACGAGCAGTACTTC.

This sequence joins TRBV5-1 and TRBJ2-5; no reliable D call. The V gene lost 1 base and the J gene lost 0 bases, with 7 bases spanning the gap. CDR3 length: 14 residues. The germline CDR1 and CDR2 sequences are SGHRS and YFSETQ. The CDR3 region is CASSLLGNQETQYF. CDR3 DNA: TGCGCCAGCAGCTTGTTAGGCAACCAAGAGACCCAGTACTTC.

The chain combines TRBV20-1 with TRBJ2-1; 8 bases map to TRBD2. The CDR3 is 16 amino acids. After removal of 6 bases from V and 4 bases from J, the junction contained 14 bases not matched to a gene. Per the germline V gene, CDR1 is DFQATT and CDR2 is SNEGSKA (reference sequence). The CDR3: CSAPGLAAGEYNEQFF. The DNA of the CDR3 is TGCAGTGCCCCAGGGTTGGCAGCGGGGGAGTACAATGAGCAGTTCTTC.

CDR3 protein: CSARRTGNQPQHF. CDR3 coding DNA: TGCAGTGCTAGACGGACGGGCAATCAGCCCCAGCATTTT. The V call is TRBV20-1, the J call TRBJ1-5, with D unresolved. CDR3 length: 13 amino acids. V was cut by 2 bases and J by 2 bases, with 7 bases left in between. The germline gives CDR1 DFQATT, CDR2 SNEGSKA (reference sequence).

Only a few counts were recorded for this clonotype. V and J are TRBV12-3 or TRBV12-4 and TRBJ1-4; the D gene is possibly TRBD1 (5 bases). V was cut by 6 bases and J by 0 bases, with 11 bases left in between. The CDR3 is 15 amino acids. The CDR3 protein is CASSLQGTTNEKLFF. DNA for the CDR3: TGTGCCAGCAGCCTCCAGGGTACAACTAATGAAAAACTGTTTTTT.